This T cell receptor (beta chain) stems from a study of T cell changes during pregnancy in multiple sclerosis. Libraries were prepared by immunoSEQ multiplex PCR; TCRdb keeps only in-frame clonotypes and omits some of them. The top ten hold roughly 5.7% of the sample, which has 95,000 to 150,000 clones, roughly 92% seen once. The V gene's germline CDR1 is LNHDA and CDR2 SQIVND (reference sequence). The V end was cut by 6 bases, the J end by 8 bases, with 13 bases between. CDR3 size: 12 residues. Sequencing was performed on peripheral blood, taken before pregnancy. This chain uses TRBV19 with TRBJ1-2; a possible D gene is TRBD1 (5 bases). This receptor was obtained from a female donor with multiple sclerosis, enrolled in a pregnancy study. CDR3 bases: TGTGCCAGTAGGATCGGGGGTCTCGGCTACACCTTC. Amino acid sequence: CASRIGGLGYTF.